One and the same sample provided the 8 T cell receptor beta chains below, sequenced in a study of cytomegalovirus exposure and HLA in healthy donors. PCR used 60 Vbeta primers and 13 Jbeta primers. TCRdb's copy holds only in-frame clones and misses some; the assay was immunoSEQ multiplex PCR. The sample comprises 180,000 or so clones, 75% to 85% of which are singletons, and roughly 3.5% rests with the top ten. Sequenced: PBMCs. The receptors were sampled from a woman aged 55-69 years in good health and CMV-seropositive.

The chain couples TRBV28 to TRBJ1-5, with 8 bases that match TRBD1. Germline V gene lookup returns CDR1 MDHEN and CDR2 SYDVKM. Trimming took 0 bases from V and 6 from J; bases not matched to a gene: 10. This CDR3 has 17 amino acids. This chain's CDR3 is CASSLWEGRGQGQPQHF. DNA of the CDR3: TGTGCCAGCAGTTTATGGGAGGGCAGGGGGCAGGGTCAGCCCCAGCATTTT.

This chain uses TRBV29-1 with TRBJ1-3; 7 bases match TRBD1. Unmatched junction bases numbered 4, after V lost 4 bases and J lost 4 bases. The V gene's germline CDR1 is SQVTM and CDR2 ANQGSEA. The CDR3 runs to 13 residues. The CDR3 region has the DNA TGCAGCGTTGGCCAGGGGGTCGGAAACACCATATATTTT. This gives the protein CSVGQGVGNTIYF.

This chain connects TRBV5-4 to TRBJ2-3, with 7 positions matching TRBD2. The CDR3 contains 18 residues. Losses at the gene ends were 0 bases for V and 0 bases for J; bases not matched to a gene: 10. In germline, CDR1 is SGHNT, CDR2 YYREEE (reference sequence). CDR3 in DNA: TGTGCCAGCAGCTTGGCCCCTCTAGCGGAGATTAGCACAGATACGCAGTATTTT. It codes for CASSLAPLAEISTDTQYF.

This clone has a handful of counts. The chain has TRBV6-5 and TRBJ1-3, with unresolved D. The CDR3 sequence is 15 residues long. Germline V gives CDR1 MNHEY, CDR2 SVGAGI. The V gene lost 0 bases and the J gene lost 0 bases, with 6 bases spanning the gap. CDR3 in DNA: TGTGCCAGCAGTTACTCGGGAGGCTCTGGAAACACCATATATTTT. This gives the protein CASSYSGGSGNTIYF.

The chain carries TRBV27 and TRBJ1-5; a possible D gene is TRBD1 (6 bases). This CDR3 has 15 amino acids. Per germline, CDR1 MNHEY and CDR2 SMNVEV (reference sequence). V was clipped by 5 bases and J by 0 bases, with 11 bases between them. CDR3: CASSRQANSNQPQHF. CDR3 DNA: TGTGCCAGCAGTAGACAGGCGAATAGCAATCAGCCCCAGCATTTT.

This clone occurred a few times. The sample has other DNA sequences that encode this CDR3 too. This chain uses TRBV5-1 with TRBJ2-3; unclear D gene. Looked up from germline, CDR1 is SGHRS and CDR2 is YFSETQ. V lost 4 bases and J 0 bases, leaving 9 bases between the germline ends. The CDR3 has 14 residues. The CDR3 loop reads CASSPLGSTDTQYF. In DNA, the CDR3 is TGCGCCAGCAGCCCACTCGGGAGCACAGATACGCAGTATTTT.

The rearrangement links TRBV12-5 to TRBJ2-1; D remains unclear. V was trimmed by 2 bases and J by 0 bases, leaving 11 bases between them. CDR3 length equals 16 residues. Germline V gene sequence: CDR1 LGHNT, CDR2 FRNRAP. For the CDR3, the DNA is TGTGCTAGTGGTTTGATGGGCAGAAGCTCCTACAATGAGCAGTTCTTC. Protein: CASGLMGRSSYNEQFF.

The V call is TRBV6-5, the J call TRBJ1-2; 11 positions agree with TRBD1. The V segment lost 6 bases and the J segment 4 bases; nucleotides outside the gene matches: 4. The CDR3 length is 14 residues. Germline V gene lookup returns CDR1 MNHEY and CDR2 SVGAGI. This CDR3 reads CASRRDRGVYGYTF. CDR3 bases: TGTGCCAGCAGAAGGGACAGGGGGGTCTATGGCTACACCTTC.